Below, 5 T cell receptor beta chains from the same sample are listed, as sequenced in a study of blood T cell repertoires in COVID-19. TCRdb's copy holds only in-frame clones and misses some; the assay was immunoSEQ multiplex PCR. This sample carries around 160,000 clones, roughly 80% of them seen once, and the ten largest clones take approximately 10%. The specimen sequenced was PBMCs or T cells enriched from blood (not recorded which). These receptor sequences come from a man aged 50 to 60 who had recovered from COVID-19.

CDR3 in DNA: TGCGCCAGCAGTGAGACAGGGAGGGATTCACCCCTCCACTTT. It translates to CASSETGRDSPLHF. J is TRBJ1-6 and V is TRBV10-2, with D possibly being TRBD1 (6 bases). The CDR3 is made up of 14 amino acids. The germline V gene encodes CDR1 WSHSY and CDR2 SAAADI. Deletions cut 2 bases from V and 8 bases from J, with 10 bases between.

The chain links TRBV13 to TRBJ2-6, with 11 nucleotides matching TRBD2. The V and J ends lost 6 bases and 2 bases, in that order; junction bases with no gene match: 15. The CDR3 consists of 20 residues. The V gene's germline CDR1 is PRHDT and CDR2 FYEKMQ (reference sequence). The CDR3 protein is CASRPAGGTSGPPGANVLTF. The CDR3, as DNA: TGTGCCAGCAGGCCGGCCGGCGGGACTAGCGGTCCTCCTGGGGCCAACGTCCTGACTTTC.

The chain carries TRBV12-3 or TRBV12-4 and TRBJ1-1, with 9 bases aligning to TRBD1. The trim removed 5 bases at V and 4 bases at J, leaving 2 bases unmatched. CDR3 length: 13 residues. The CDR3 here is CASSRDRVTEAFF. In DNA form, the CDR3 reads TGTGCCAGCAGTAGGGACAGGGTCACTGAAGCTTTCTTT.

This chain connects TRBV6-5 to TRBJ2-2; 7 bases align to TRBD1. The germline V gene has CDR1 MNHEY and CDR2 SVGAGI. The V and J ends lost 5 bases and 4 bases, in that order; junction bases with no gene match: 7. The CDR3 sequence is 15 residues long. CDR3 region: CASSRDSRGTGELFF. CDR3 DNA sequence: TGTGCCAGCAGTAGGGACAGTCGAGGCACCGGGGAGCTGTTTTTT.

The chain couples TRBV28 to TRBJ1-2; TRBD1 is a possible D gene (5 bases). The V end was cut by 2 bases, the J end by 7 bases, with 14 bases between. The CDR3 is 14 amino acids. CDR1 and CDR2 (germline): MDHEN, SYDVKM. This CDR3 is CASSLTGGARGYTF. Written as DNA, the CDR3 is TGTGCCAGCAGTTTAACGGGGGGTGCACGTGGCTACACCTTC.